A selection of T cell receptor beta chains follows, all from one sample in a study of CD8 T cells in Susac syndrome. In TCRdb, the immunoSEQ multiplex PCR reads were re-called with MiXCR into one record per CDR3 protein. In the table there are about 300,000 distinct CDR3 sequences, 90% to 95% of which are singletons. The source material was CD4+ T cells from PBMCs. Every receptor here comes from a human donor with multiple sclerosis. Both conserved end residues are trimmed from each CDR3. A D gene is named only where the DNA matches it firmly.

V: TRBV12-3/TRBV12-4
D: .
length: 16
J: TRBJ2-3
CDR3: ASAPGRLSSSRTDTQY

V: TRBV18
D: .
length: 12
J: TRBJ1-2
CDR3: ASSPPSFSYGYT

V: TRBV9
D: .
length: 17
J: TRBJ1-6
CDR3: ASSVGWGDGSSYNSPLH

V: TRBV6-5
D: .
length: 16
J: TRBJ1-1
CDR3: ASSYQAGRGRLDTEAF

V: TRBV30
D: TRBD1
length: 12
J: TRBJ2-7
CDR3: AWSAGTGGNEQY

V: TRBV10-3
D: TRBD2
length: 14
J: TRBJ2-1
CDR3: AISSSGGGSYNEQF

V: TRBV5-1
D: .
length: 12
J: TRBJ1-6
CDR3: ASRMGDYNSPLH

V: TRBV30
D: .
length: 11
J: TRBJ1-1
CDR3: AWSGQIMSFAF

V: TRBV9
D: TRBD2
length: 15
J: TRBJ2-2
CDR3: ASSRSRREGHVGELF

V: TRBV5-1
D: .
length: 12
J: TRBJ1-1
CDR3: ASSWEVGNTEAF

V: TRBV15
D: TRBD1
length: 13
J: TRBJ2-7
CDR3: ATSTYLTRGSEQY

V: TRBV7-8
D: .
length: 16
J: TRBJ1-6
CDR3: ASSLASGLSSYNSPLH

V: TRBV15
D: .
length: 14
J: TRBJ1-1
CDR3: ATSRPVSPSDTEAF

V: TRBV2
D: .
length: 11
J: TRBJ1-2
CDR3: ASRVSGPDGYT

V: TRBV7-3
D: TRBD2
length: 14
J: TRBJ2-1
CDR3: ASSSTSGGTINEQF

V: TRBV29-1
D: TRBD1
length: 13
J: TRBJ2-3
CDR3: SVEARDRGSDTQY

V: TRBV7-2
D: .
length: 12
J: TRBJ1-2
CDR3: ASSRGGLLRGYT

V: TRBV5-1
D: .
length: 13
J: TRBJ2-3
CDR3: ASSPGGPRTDTQY

V: TRBV7-9
D: TRBD2
length: 15
J: TRBJ2-1
CDR3: ASSRTIASGTSNEQF

V: TRBV7-9
D: TRBD1
length: 13
J: TRBJ2-7
CDR3: ASSLAWQGAYEQY

V: TRBV28
D: .
length: 15
J: TRBJ1-5
CDR3: ASSWWSSTLSNQPQH

V: TRBV20-1
D: TRBD2
length: 13
J: TRBJ2-7
CDR3: SARGRLAGSYEQY

V: TRBV14
D: TRBD2
length: 12
J: TRBJ2-7
CDR3: ASSPAGGYYEQY

V: TRBV19
D: .
length: 15
J: TRBJ1-2
CDR3: ASSIQTPAAAINGYT

V: TRBV7-9
D: .
length: 14
J: TRBJ1-5
CDR3: ASSLWGSGPNQPQH

V: TRBV29-1
D: TRBD2
length: 12
J: TRBJ2-1
CDR3: SGEAGPILNEQF

V: TRBV29-1
D: .
length: 11
J: TRBJ1-1
CDR3: SVEGTPNTEAF

V: TRBV27
D: .
length: 13
J: TRBJ1-4
CDR3: ASSLSITPNEKLF

V: TRBV6-2/TRBV6-3
D: .
length: 14
J: TRBJ1-5
CDR3: ASSYLLSVNNQPQH

V: TRBV20-1
D: TRBD2
length: 13
J: TRBJ2-3
CDR3: SAYSGTSDTDTQY

V: TRBV20-1
D: .
length: 11
J: TRBJ1-4
CDR3: SAAHPGNEKLF

V: TRBV20-1
D: .
length: 11
J: TRBJ1-1
CDR3: SASSRTNTEAF

V: TRBV4-1
D: TRBD1
length: 13
J: TRBJ1-2
CDR3: ASSQDRFANYGYT

V: TRBV10-3
D: .
length: 13
J: TRBJ2-1
CDR3: AISGRSGSYNEQF

V: TRBV20-1
D: .
length: 9
J: TRBJ1-5
CDR3: SVGGLAPQH

V: TRBV3-1
D: TRBD1
length: 12
J: TRBJ1-1
CDR3: ASSRGQGGTEAF

V: TRBV20-1
D: TRBD2
length: 15
J: TRBJ2-5
CDR3: SARGGGLAGLQETQY

V: TRBV20-1
D: .
length: 11
J: TRBJ1-1
CDR3: SARRDMNTEAF